A selection of T cell receptor beta chains follows, all from one sample in a study of metastatic and nonmetastatic thyroid tumors. TCRdb re-analyzed the PCR reads using MiXCR. The data show fewer than 20,000 clones, about 20% seen once. Sequenced: tumor tissue. The receptors were gathered from a female donor with papillary thyroid cancer or a benign thyroid nodule (not recorded which). Some clones in this sample may be carry-over from other donors' samples. CDR3s include the opening cysteine and the closing phenylalanine or tryptophan. The D gene is left open where the match is weak. Some rows mark clone size as missing; the rest say once, few, many or name a class of expanded clone.

J gene: TRBJ2-2
clone size: medium-sized
D gene: TRBD1
V gene: TRBV20-1
CDR3 DNA: TGCAGTGCTAGAGATTTATCAGGGGACAGTCGTTCCACCGGGGAGCTGTTTTTT
CDR3 protein: CSARDLSGDSRSTGELFF

J gene: TRBJ1-3
clone size: medium-sized
D gene: .
V gene: TRBV15
CDR3 DNA: TGTGCCACCAGCAGAGACAAGGGAAGAAACGGAAACACCATATATTTT
CDR3 protein: CATSRDKGRNGNTIYF

J gene: TRBJ2-6
clone size: .
D gene: TRBD2
V gene: TRBV5-1
CDR3 DNA: TGCGCCAGCTTAATAAGCGGGGGGTCAGTAAGACCTGGGGCCAACGTCCTGACTTTC
CDR3 protein: CASLISGGSVRPGANVLTF

J gene: TRBJ1-2
clone size: .
D gene: .
V gene: TRBV7-2
CDR3 DNA: TGTGCCAGCAGCTTAGCGACTGGCCGGGACGGCGGTAACTATGGCTACACCTTC
CDR3 protein: CASSLATGRDGGNYGYTF

J gene: TRBJ2-6
clone size: .
D gene: .
V gene: TRBV3-1
CDR3 DNA: TGTGCCAGCAGCCAATCCGTCTCTGGGGCCAACGTCCTGACTTTC
CDR3 protein: CASSQSVSGANVLTF

J gene: TRBJ2-7
clone size: many
D gene: .
V gene: TRBV7-2
CDR3 DNA: TGTGCCAGCAGCTCTAACCCCTCCTACGAGCAGTACTTC
CDR3 protein: CASSSNPSYEQYF

J gene: TRBJ2-3
clone size: many
D gene: .
V gene: TRBV4-2
CDR3 DNA: TGTGCCAGCAGCCAAGTGAAATCCTTAGTAGATACGCAGTATTTT
CDR3 protein: CASSQVKSLVDTQYF

J gene: TRBJ1-2
clone size: .
D gene: .
V gene: TRBV20-1
CDR3 DNA: TGCAGTGCTAGTACCAGGGAGGACTATGGCTACACCTTC
CDR3 protein: CSASTREDYGYTF

J gene: TRBJ2-2
clone size: .
D gene: .
V gene: TRBV3-1
CDR3 DNA: TGTGCCAGCAGCCAAGATCACACCGGGGAGCTGTTTTTT
CDR3 protein: CASSQDHTGELFF

J gene: TRBJ1-1
clone size: .
D gene: .
V gene: TRBV7-2
CDR3 DNA: TGTGCCAGCAGCTTTACGACTAAAACTGAAGCTTTCTTT
CDR3 protein: CASSFTTKTEAFF

J gene: TRBJ2-7
clone size: .
D gene: .
V gene: TRBV7-2
CDR3 DNA: TGTGCCAGCAGCCCACTCGGAAGGGCCTACGAGCAGTACTTC
CDR3 protein: CASSPLGRAYEQYF

J gene: TRBJ2-2
clone size: .
D gene: TRBD1
V gene: TRBV11-3
CDR3 DNA: TGTGCCAGCAGCACCCGACAGGGGGCGGACACCGGGGAGCTGTTTTTT
CDR3 protein: CASSTRQGADTGELFF

J gene: TRBJ2-1
clone size: many
D gene: TRBD2
V gene: TRBV18
CDR3 DNA: TGTGCCAGCTCACCCGGACTAGCGGGAGTCAATGAGCAGTTCTTC
CDR3 protein: CASSPGLAGVNEQFF

J gene: TRBJ2-3
clone size: many
D gene: TRBD2
V gene: TRBV5-4
CDR3 DNA: TGTGCCAGCAGCTTGTTCCTAGCGGGAGCGACAGATACGCAGTATTTT
CDR3 protein: CASSLFLAGATDTQYF

J gene: TRBJ1-2
clone size: many
D gene: TRBD1
V gene: TRBV11-2
CDR3 DNA: TGTGCCAGCAGCTTAGAGCCCGGACAGGGGACGGCGGGCTACACCTTC
CDR3 protein: CASSLEPGQGTAGYTF

J gene: TRBJ1-1
clone size: .
D gene: .
V gene: TRBV14
CDR3 DNA: TGTGCCAGCAGCCAAGATTCCTTGTCGGGGTATAGAGAAGCTTTCTTT
CDR3 protein: CASSQDSLSGYREAFF

J gene: TRBJ2-3
clone size: few
D gene: TRBD1
V gene: TRBV28
CDR3 DNA: TGTGCCAGCAGTCTGACCGGGACAGGTAGCACAGATACGCAGTATTTT
CDR3 protein: CASSLTGTGSTDTQYF

J gene: TRBJ2-5
clone size: many
D gene: .
V gene: TRBV10-1
CDR3 DNA: TGCGCCAGCAGTGAGCGCCCGGAGACCCAGTACTTC
CDR3 protein: CASSERPETQYF

J gene: TRBJ2-7
clone size: many
D gene: .
V gene: TRBV11-2
CDR3 DNA: TGTGCCAGCAGCTTAAGCCTTGCAGAATACGAGCAGTACTTC
CDR3 protein: CASSLSLAEYEQYF

J gene: TRBJ1-2
clone size: .
D gene: TRBD1
V gene: TRBV4-1
CDR3 DNA: TGCGCCAGCAGCCAAGGACAGGGGTTTTACTATGGCTACACCTTC
CDR3 protein: CASSQGQGFYYGYTF

J gene: TRBJ2-5
clone size: many
D gene: .
V gene: TRBV2
CDR3 DNA: TGTGCGGGAGGTCGGGGCTGGCAAGAGACCCAGTACTTC
CDR3 protein: CAGGRGWQETQYF

J gene: TRBJ2-1
clone size: many
D gene: TRBD2
V gene: TRBV7-2
CDR3 DNA: TGTGCCAGCAGCATCCCTAGCGGGAGGGCCAAGCAGTTCTTC
CDR3 protein: CASSIPSGRAKQFF

J gene: TRBJ2-3
clone size: many
D gene: .
V gene: TRBV11-3
CDR3 DNA: TGTGCCAGCAGCTTAACGGGGGACCCCACAGATACGCAGTATTTT
CDR3 protein: CASSLTGDPTDTQYF

J gene: TRBJ1-3
clone size: .
D gene: TRBD1
V gene: TRBV7-9
CDR3 DNA: TGTGCCAGCAGCCCGTGGACAGGGGCTGGAAACACCATATATTTT
CDR3 protein: CASSPWTGAGNTIYF

J gene: TRBJ2-2
clone size: .
D gene: .
V gene: TRBV7-9
CDR3 DNA: TGTGCCAGCAGCTTAACGATCCAGACCGGGGAGCTGTTTTTT
CDR3 protein: CASSLTIQTGELFF

J gene: TRBJ1-2
clone size: few
D gene: .
V gene: TRBV12-3/TRBV12-4
CDR3 DNA: TGTGCCAGCAGGGGGACGCCCGGAGTAGGCGGCTACACCTTC
CDR3 protein: CASRGTPGVGGYTF

J gene: TRBJ2-7
clone size: many
D gene: .
V gene: TRBV29-1
CDR3 DNA: TGCAGCGTTGAACGGACCGACGCCAACGAGCAGTACTTC
CDR3 protein: CSVERTDANEQYF

J gene: TRBJ2-7
clone size: many
D gene: .
V gene: TRBV6-1
CDR3 DNA: TGTGCCAGCAGTGAAGGGCCACCTAATTACGAGCAGTACTTC
CDR3 protein: CASSEGPPNYEQYF